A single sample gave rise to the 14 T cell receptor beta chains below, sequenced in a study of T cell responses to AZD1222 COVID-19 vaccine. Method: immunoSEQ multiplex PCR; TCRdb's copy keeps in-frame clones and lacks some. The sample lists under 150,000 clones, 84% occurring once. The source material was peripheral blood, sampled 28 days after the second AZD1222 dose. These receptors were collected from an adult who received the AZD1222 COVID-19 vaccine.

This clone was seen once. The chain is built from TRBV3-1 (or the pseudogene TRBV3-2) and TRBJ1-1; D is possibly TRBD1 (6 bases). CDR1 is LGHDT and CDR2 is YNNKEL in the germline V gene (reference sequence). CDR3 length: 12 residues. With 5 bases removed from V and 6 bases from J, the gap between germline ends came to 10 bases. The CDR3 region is CASSRGGPEAFF. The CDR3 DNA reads TGTGCCAGCAGCAGAGGGGGGCCTGAAGCTTTCTTT.

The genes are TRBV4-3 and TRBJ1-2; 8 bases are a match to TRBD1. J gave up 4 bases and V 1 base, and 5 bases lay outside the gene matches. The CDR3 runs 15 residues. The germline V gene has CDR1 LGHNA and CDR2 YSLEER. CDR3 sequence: CASSQGQGAGYGYTF. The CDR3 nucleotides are TGCGCCAGCAGCCAAGGGCAGGGGGCAGGCTATGGCTACACCTTC.

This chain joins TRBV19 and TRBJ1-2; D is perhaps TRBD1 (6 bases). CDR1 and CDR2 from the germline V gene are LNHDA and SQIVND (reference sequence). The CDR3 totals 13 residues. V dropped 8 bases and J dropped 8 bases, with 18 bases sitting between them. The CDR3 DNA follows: TGTGCCAGTGCAAGAACAGGGTCTTACGGCTACACCTTC. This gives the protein CASARTGSYGYTF.

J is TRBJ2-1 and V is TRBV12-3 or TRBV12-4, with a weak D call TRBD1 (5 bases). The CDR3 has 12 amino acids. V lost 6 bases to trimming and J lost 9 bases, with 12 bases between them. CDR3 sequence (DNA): TGTGCCAGCAGAGCAAGGGGTCTTGAGCAGTTCTTC. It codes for CASRARGLEQFF.

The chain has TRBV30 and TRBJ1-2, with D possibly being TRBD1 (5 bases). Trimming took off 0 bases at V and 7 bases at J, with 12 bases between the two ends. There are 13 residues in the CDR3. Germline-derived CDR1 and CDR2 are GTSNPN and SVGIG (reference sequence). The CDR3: CAWSVTGGGGYTF. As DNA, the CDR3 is TGTGCCTGGAGTGTCACGGGCGGGGGTGGCTACACCTTC. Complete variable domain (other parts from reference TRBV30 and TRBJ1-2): SQTIHQWPATLVQPVGSPLSLECTVEGTSNPNLYWYRQAAGRGLQLLFYSVGIGQISSEVPQNLSASRPQDRQFILSSKKLLLSDSGFYLCAWSVTGGGGYTFGSGTRLTVV.

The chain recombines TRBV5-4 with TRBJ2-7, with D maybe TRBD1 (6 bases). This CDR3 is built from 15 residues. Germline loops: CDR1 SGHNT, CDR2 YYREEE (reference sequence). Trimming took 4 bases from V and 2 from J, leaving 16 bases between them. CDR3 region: CASSPRSGATYEQYF. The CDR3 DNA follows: TGTGCCAGCAGCCCCAGGTCAGGGGCGACCTACGAGCAGTACTTC.

CDR3 in amino acids: CSVALGTSGRYEQYF. The CDR3 bases are TGCAGCGTTGCCCTCGGGACTAGCGGGCGCTACGAGCAGTACTTC. The gene calls are TRBV29-1 and TRBJ2-7, with TRBD2 matching 12 bases. Trimming cost V 4 bases and J 3 bases; bases outside gene matches: 7. The CDR3 totals 15 residues. The germline CDR1 and CDR2 sequences are SQVTM and ANQGSEA.

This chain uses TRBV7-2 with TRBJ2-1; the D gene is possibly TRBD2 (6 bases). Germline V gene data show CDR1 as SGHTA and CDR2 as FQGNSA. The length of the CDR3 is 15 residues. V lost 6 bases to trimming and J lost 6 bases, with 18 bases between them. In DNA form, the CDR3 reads TGTGCCAGCAGTCGCCGTAGCGGCCGCTTCAATGAGCAGTTCTTC. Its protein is CASSRRSGRFNEQFF.

The DNA of the CDR3 is TGTGCCAGCAGCCAATCAGGGATGAACACTGAAGCTTTCTTT. Its translation: CASSQSGMNTEAFF. The rearrangement links TRBV3-1 (or the pseudogene TRBV3-2) to TRBJ1-1; TRBD1 might be the D (5 bases). Between the trimmed V and J ends, which lost 2 bases and 0 bases, there was a span of 7 bases. Per the germline V gene, CDR1 is LGHDT and CDR2 is YNNKEL (reference sequence). CDR3 length: 14 amino acids.

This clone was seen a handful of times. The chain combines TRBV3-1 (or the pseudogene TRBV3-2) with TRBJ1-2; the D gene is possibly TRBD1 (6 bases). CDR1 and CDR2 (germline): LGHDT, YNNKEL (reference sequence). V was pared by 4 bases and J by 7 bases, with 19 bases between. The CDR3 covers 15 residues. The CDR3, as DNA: TGTGCCAGCAGCCCCTTCTGGGGACAAAGCGTTGGCTACACCTTC. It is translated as CASSPFWGQSVGYTF.

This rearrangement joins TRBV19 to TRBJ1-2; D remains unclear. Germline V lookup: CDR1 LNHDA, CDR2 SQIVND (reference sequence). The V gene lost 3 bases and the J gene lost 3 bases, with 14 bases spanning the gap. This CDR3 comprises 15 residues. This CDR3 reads CASSISGPMDYGYTF. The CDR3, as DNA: TGTGCCAGTAGTATCTCCGGCCCCATGGACTATGGCTACACCTTC.

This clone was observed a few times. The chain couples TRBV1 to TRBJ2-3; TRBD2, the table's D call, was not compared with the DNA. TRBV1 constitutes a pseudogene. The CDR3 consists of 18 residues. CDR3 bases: TGCACCAGCAGCCAAGTCGTCCGGCTAGCGGGGGGCACAGATACGCAGTATTTT. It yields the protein CTSSQVVRLAGGTDTQYF.

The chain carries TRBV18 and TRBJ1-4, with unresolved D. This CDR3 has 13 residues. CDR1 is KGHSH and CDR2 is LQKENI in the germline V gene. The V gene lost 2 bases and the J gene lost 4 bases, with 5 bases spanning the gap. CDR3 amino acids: CASSPNLNEKLFF. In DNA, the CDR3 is TGTGCCAGCTCACCAAACCTTAATGAAAAACTGTTTTTT.

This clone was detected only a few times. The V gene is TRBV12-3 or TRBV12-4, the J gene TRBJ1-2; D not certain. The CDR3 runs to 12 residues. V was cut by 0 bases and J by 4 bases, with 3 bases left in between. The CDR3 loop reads CASSLALYGYTF. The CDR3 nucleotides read TGTGCCAGCAGTTTAGCGCTCTATGGCTACACCTTC.